This entry describes one T cell receptor beta chain. Its antigen remains undetermined. No much larger clonotype is one base removed from it; base qualities were not supplied. These data come from a study of CD8 T cells in Susac syndrome (dated by TCRdb to between 2018 and 2020). Background for the entire study: The study used repertoire sequencing to test whether antigen drove CD8+ T cell activation and differentiation in Susac syndrome. The study compared CD8+ T cell repertoire clonality among 12 healthy donors, about 14 Susac syndrome patients and 15 multiple sclerosis patients.

Peripheral blood CD8+ and CD4+ T cells from healthy donors, Susac syndrome patients and multiple sclerosis patients were profiled using high-throughput TCR beta sequencing. The multiple sclerosis controls were treatment-naive patients who had stable or active relapsing-remitting disease and met the revised McDonald criteria. Bulk CD8+ and CD4+ T cells were purified magnetically by negative isolation, whereas CD8+ TEMRA cells were enriched by FACS. Blood was drawn into EDTA tubes, processed within 24 hours, and PBMCs were isolated by density gradient centrifugation. PBMCs destined for TCR sequencing were cryopreserved in liquid nitrogen and later thawed in a 37 °C water bath. The sorted or isolated CD4+, CD8+ and CD8+ TEMRA cells had a purity of 90% or higher. What the research found in general, with its limitations: The TCR sequencing and HLA analysis was acknowledged to have included a relatively small number of individuals.

Its CDR3 holds 11 amino acids, cysteine through phenylalanine. CDR3 DNA only is kept here, 33 bases in frame from base 1. The junction shows trimming of 7 bases on V and 13 bases on J, and the gene matches do not reach 9 bases of it. The germline V gene specifies SQVTM as CDR1 and ANQGSEA as CDR2. RNA was extracted using the RNeasy kit, and about 0.45 to 1 microgram was reverse transcribed with random hexamers. The immunoSEQ multiplex PCR assay, which covers 54 Vbeta and 13 Jbeta segments, was used to amplify TCR beta CDR3 regions. Bias from PCR amplification was corrected by using a synthetic template baseline for primer optimization and for computational correction. Per the original workflow: Only productive sequences were kept, with reads annotated to V, D and J genes according to IMGT and analyzed in immunoSEQ Analyzer. Clonality was calculated as one minus the Shannon entropy normalized by log2 of the number of productive unique sequences. For each patient and control, public and private clones were evaluated within the 100 most prevalent clones. Susac-specific clones were defined as absent from healthy and MS cohorts, over a thousand published viral clones and other ImmuneACCESS disease sequences. TCRdb ran its own pipeline on the public reads, namely fastp trimming at Q25 and MiXCR clone calling, and kept in-frame beta chains. Each entry merges the rows of one CDR3 protein and shows their most common DNA and genes. It is TCRdb's table, rather than the study itself, that gives the V and J calls and clone size. This sample is represented by hundreds of thousands of distinct CDR3 sequences; about 89% of them were singletons. The ten most abundant clones make up approximately 0.18% of the sample.

This TCR was sampled from a human donor with multiple sclerosis. The chain couples TRBV29-1 to TRBJ2-1, with 8 bases aligning to TRBD1. The material sequenced was CD8+ T cells from PBMCs. For the CDR3, the sequence is CSAPSQGAQFF. The DNA reads TGCAGCGCCCCGAGCCAGGGGGCACAGTTCTTC.